This T cell receptor beta chain was sequenced for a study of identical twins. TCRdb independently ran MiXCR on the 5' RACE reads; one entry per CDR3 protein. The repertoire has a few hundred thousand distinct CDR3 sequences, roughly 15% of them found once; the top ten carry about 0.47%. Germline CDR1 is LGHDT and CDR2 is YNNKEL (reference sequence). V lost 1 base to trimming and J lost 5 bases, with 15 bases between them. This CDR3 is built from 16 residues. This same sample was also part of a study on yellow fever vaccine responses in identical twins.

The sequenced sample was CD4+ T cells sorted from blood. The gene calls are TRBV3-1 and TRBJ2-1; weak D call: TRBD1 (5 bases). The origin of this receptor is a woman in her late teens or twenties in good health. CDR3 bases: TGTGCCAGCAGCCAAGGAGTCAGGGCGTTCGACAATGAGCAGTTCTTC. It specifies CASSQGVRAFDNEQFF.